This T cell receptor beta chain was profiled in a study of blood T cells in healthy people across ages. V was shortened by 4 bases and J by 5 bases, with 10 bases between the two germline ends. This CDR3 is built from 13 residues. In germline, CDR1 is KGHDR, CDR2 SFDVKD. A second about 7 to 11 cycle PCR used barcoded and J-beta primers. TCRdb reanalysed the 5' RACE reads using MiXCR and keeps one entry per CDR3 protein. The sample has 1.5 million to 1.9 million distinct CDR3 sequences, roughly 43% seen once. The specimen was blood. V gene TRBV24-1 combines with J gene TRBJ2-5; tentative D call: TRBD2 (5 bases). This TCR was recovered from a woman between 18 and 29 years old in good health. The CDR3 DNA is TGTGCCACCAGTGACGGGGATGTGGAGACCCAGTACTTC. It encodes CATSDGDVETQYF.